This TCR beta chain was captured in a study of regulatory T cells in long-lasting Graves disease. iRepertoire HTBI primers and Arm-PCR of CDR3 regions built TCR beta libraries. TCRdb re-called the multiplex PCR reads through MiXCR, storing one row per CDR3 protein. In the table there are more than 650,000 distinct CDR3 sequences, 30% of which are singletons. Per germline, CDR1 DFQATT and CDR2 SNEGSKA (reference sequence). The CDR3 sequence is 12 residues long. Trimming took off 3 bases at V and 3 bases at J, with 8 bases between the two ends. As to time point: persistent/refractory GD, antithyroid drugs over 5 years with positive TRAb. Extracted RNA from PBMCs served as the source of the TCR library.

The chain recombines TRBV20-1 with TRBJ1-1; no clear D. Specimen: peripheral blood mononuclear cells (PBMCs), collected when the disease was refractory, from a patient treated with antithyroid drugs. This TCR was recovered from a female donor with Graves disease. The CDR3 is CSASPYYTEAFF. CDR3 DNA: TGCAGTGCTAGTCCATACTACACTGAAGCTTTCTTT.